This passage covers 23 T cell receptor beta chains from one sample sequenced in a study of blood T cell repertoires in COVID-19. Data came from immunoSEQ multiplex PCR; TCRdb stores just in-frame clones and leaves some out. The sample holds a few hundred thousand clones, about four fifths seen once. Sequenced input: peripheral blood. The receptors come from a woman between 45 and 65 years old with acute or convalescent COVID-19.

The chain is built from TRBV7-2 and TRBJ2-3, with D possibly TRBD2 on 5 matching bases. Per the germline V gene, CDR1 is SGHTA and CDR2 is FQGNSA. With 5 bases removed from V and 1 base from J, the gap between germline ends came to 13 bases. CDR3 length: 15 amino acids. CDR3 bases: TGTGCCAGCAGCCGTGGAGGCCAGGGCACAGATACGCAGTATTTT. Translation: CASSRGGQGTDTQYF.

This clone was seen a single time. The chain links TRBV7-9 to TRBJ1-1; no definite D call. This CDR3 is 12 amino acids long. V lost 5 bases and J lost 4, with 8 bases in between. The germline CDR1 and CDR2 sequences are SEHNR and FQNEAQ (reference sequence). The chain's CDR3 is CASSRGGTEAFF. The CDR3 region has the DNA TGTGCCAGCAGCCGCGGTGGCACTGAAGCTTTCTTT. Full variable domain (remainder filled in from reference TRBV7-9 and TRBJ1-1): DTGVSQNPRHKITKRGQNVTFRCDPISEHNRLYWYRQTLGQGPEFLTYFQNEAQLEKSRLLSDRFSAERPKGSFSTLEIQRTEQGDSAMYLCASSRGGTEAFFGQGTRLTVV.

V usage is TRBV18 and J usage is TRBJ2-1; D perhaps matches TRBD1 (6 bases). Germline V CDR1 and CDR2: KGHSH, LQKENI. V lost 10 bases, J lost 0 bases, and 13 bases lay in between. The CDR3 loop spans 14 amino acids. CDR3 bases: TGTGCCACCCAAGGGGGAAGCTCCTACAATGAGCAGTTCTTC. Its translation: CATQGGSSYNEQFF.

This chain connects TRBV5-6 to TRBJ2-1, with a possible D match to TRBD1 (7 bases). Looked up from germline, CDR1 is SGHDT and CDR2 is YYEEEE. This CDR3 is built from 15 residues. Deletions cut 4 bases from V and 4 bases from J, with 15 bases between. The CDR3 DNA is TGTGCCAGCAGCCTCGACAGGGAGGTATACAATGAGCAGTTCTTC. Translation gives CASSLDREVYNEQFF.

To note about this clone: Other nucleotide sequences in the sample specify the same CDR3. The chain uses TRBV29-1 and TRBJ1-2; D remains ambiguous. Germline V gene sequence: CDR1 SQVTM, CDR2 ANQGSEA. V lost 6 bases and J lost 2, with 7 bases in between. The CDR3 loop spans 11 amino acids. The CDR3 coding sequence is TGCAGCGTAGTAGAGAACTATGGCTACACCTTC. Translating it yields CSVVENYGYTF.

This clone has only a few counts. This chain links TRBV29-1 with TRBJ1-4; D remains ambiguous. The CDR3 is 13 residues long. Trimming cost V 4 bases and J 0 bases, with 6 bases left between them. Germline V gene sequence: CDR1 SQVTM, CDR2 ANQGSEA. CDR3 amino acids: CSVGPATNEKLFF. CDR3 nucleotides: TGCAGCGTTGGGCCTGCAACTAATGAAAAACTGTTTTTT.

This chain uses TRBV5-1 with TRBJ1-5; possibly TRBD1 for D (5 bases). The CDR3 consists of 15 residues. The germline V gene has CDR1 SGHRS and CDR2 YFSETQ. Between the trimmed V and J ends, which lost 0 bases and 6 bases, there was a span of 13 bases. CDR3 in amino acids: CASSLAGGSGQPQHF. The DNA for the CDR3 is TGCGCCAGCAGCTTGGCCGGGGGGAGCGGTCAGCCCCAGCATTTT.

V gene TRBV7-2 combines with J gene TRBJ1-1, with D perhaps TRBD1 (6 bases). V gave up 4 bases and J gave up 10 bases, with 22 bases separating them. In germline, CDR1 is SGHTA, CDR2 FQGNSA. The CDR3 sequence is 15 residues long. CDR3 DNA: TGTGCCAGCAGCTCCCGGGGGCGCGGGGGTGTTCGAGCTTTCTTT. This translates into CASSSRGRGGVRAFF.

The CDR3 DNA reads TGTGCCTGGGCGGGGACTAACTCCTACAATGAGCAGTTCTTC. It encodes CAWAGTNSYNEQFF. The chain recombines TRBV30 with TRBJ2-1; 7 bases agree with TRBD2. Germline V gene lookup returns CDR1 GTSNPN and CDR2 SVGIG (reference sequence). The CDR3 totals 14 residues. Trimming removed 5 bases from V and 0 bases from J; junction bases left unmatched: 4.

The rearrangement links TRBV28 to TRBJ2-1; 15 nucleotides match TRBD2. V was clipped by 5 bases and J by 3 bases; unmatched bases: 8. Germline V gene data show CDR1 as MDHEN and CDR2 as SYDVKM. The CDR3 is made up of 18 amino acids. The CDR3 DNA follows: TGTGCCAGCAGTCCAGGACTAGCGGGGGGGCAGCGCTACAATGAGCAGTTCTTC. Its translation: CASSPGLAGGQRYNEQFF.

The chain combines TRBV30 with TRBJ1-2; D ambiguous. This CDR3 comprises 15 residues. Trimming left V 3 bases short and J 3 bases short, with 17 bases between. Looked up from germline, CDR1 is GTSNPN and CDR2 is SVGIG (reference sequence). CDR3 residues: CAWRPAGGDHYGYTF. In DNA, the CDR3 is TGTGCCTGGAGACCTGCAGGAGGTGATCACTATGGCTACACCTTC.

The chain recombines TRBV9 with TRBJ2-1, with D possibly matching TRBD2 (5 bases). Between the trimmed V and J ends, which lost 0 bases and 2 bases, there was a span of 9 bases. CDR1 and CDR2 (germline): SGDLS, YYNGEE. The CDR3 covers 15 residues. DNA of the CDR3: TGTGCCAGCAGCGTAGAGGGTAGCGCCTACAATGAGCAGTTCTTC. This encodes CASSVEGSAYNEQFF.

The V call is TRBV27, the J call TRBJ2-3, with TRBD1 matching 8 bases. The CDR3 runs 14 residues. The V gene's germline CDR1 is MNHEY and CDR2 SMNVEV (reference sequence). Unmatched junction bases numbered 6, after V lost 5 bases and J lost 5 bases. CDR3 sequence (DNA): TGTGCCAGCAGTGGGGCAGGGGGCATAGATACGCAGTATTTT. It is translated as CASSGAGGIDTQYF.

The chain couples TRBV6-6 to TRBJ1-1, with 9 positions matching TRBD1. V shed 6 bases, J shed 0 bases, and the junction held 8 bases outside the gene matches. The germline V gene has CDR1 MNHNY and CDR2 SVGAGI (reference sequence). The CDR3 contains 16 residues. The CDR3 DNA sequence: TGTGCCAGCAGCCCCGGACAGGGGATAGTGAACACTGAAGCTTTCTTT. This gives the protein CASSPGQGIVNTEAFF.

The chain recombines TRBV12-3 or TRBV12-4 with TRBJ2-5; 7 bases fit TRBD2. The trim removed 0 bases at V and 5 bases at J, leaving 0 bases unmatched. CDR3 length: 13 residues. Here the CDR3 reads CASSLARGETQYF. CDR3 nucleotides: TGTGCCAGCAGTTTAGCGCGGGGGGAGACCCAGTACTTC.

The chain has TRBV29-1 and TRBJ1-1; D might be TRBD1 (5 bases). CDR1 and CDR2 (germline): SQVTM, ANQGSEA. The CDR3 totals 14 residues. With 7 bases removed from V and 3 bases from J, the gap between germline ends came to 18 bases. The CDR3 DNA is TGCAGCGCCACGGGGGGGGTAAAGGACACTGAAGCTTTCTTT. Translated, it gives CSATGGVKDTEAFF.

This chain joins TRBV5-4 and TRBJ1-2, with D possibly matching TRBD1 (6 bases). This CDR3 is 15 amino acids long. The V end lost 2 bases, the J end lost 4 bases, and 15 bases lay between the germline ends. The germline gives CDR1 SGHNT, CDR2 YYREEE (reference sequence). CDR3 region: CASSFPHRDPYGYTF. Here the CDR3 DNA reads TGTGCCAGCAGCTTCCCCCACAGGGATCCCTATGGCTACACCTTC.

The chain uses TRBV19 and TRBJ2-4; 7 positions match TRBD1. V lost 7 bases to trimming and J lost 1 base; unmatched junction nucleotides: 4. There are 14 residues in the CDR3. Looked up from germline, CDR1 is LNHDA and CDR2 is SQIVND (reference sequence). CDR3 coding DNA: TGTGCCAGTACCGTACAGGGGGCCAAAAACATTCAGTACTTC. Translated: CASTVQGAKNIQYF.

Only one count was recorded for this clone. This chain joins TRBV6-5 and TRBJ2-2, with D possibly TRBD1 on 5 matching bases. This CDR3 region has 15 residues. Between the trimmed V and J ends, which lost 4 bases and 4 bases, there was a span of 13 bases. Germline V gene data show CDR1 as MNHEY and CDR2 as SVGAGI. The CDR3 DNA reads TGTGCCAGCAGTTTATTGGGGCAGGGCACCGGGGAGCTGTTTTTT. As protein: CASSLLGQGTGELFF.

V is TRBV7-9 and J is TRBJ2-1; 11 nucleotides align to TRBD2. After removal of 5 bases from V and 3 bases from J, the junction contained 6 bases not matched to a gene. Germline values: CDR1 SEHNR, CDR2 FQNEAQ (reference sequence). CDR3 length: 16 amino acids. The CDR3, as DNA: TGTGCCAGCAGCACTTCGACTAGCGGGAACTACAATGAGCAGTTCTTC. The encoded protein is CASSTSTSGNYNEQFF.

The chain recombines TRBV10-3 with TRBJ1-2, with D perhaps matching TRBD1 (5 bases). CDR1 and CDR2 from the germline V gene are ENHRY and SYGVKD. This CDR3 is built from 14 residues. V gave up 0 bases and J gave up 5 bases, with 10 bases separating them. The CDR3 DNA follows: TGTGCCATCAGTGAGTCGGAAGGGGCTTATGGCTACACCTTC. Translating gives CAISESEGAYGYTF.

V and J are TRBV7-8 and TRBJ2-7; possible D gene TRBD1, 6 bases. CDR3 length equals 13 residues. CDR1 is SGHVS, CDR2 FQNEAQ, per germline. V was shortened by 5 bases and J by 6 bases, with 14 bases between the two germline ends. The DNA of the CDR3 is TGTGCCAGCAGCCCCCAGGGGCTTGGCGAGCAGTACGTC. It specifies CASSPQGLGEQYV.

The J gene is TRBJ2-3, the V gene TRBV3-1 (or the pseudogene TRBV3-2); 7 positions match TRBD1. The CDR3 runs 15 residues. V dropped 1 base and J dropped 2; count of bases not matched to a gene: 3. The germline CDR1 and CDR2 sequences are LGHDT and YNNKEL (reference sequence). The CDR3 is CASSQATGFTDTQYF. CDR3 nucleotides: TGTGCCAGCAGCCAAGCGACAGGGTTCACAGATACGCAGTATTTT.